Listed here is a single T cell receptor (beta chain). This specimen comes from a study of blood T cell repertoires in COVID-19. Study context: Collection of acute and convalescent COVID-19 samples took place in the United States, Italy and Spain. T cells, B-cell-depleted T cells, or PBMCs supplied cDNA or gDNA.

Using immunoSEQ multiplex PCR, the repertoire was profiled, and TCRdb retains in-frame clones only, with some absent. The sample lists approximately 250,000 clones; approximately 86% were seen once. The length of the CDR3 is 14 residues. Trimming cost V 3 bases and J 2 bases; bases outside gene matches: 3. Germline lookup yields CDR1 SGHRS and CDR2 YFSETQ. The TCR was taken from a man aged 40-50 years with active or convalescent COVID-19. This chain connects TRBV5-1 to TRBJ2-7; TRBD1 agrees at 9 bases. Material for sequencing was peripheral blood. CDR3 in amino acids: CASSSGQGTYEQYF. For the CDR3, the DNA is TGCGCCAGCAGCTCGGGACAGGGAACCTACGAGCAGTACTTC. Full variable domain (missing parts from reference TRBV5-1 and TRBJ2-7): KAGVTQTPRYLIKTRGQQVTLSCSPISGHRSVSWYQQTPGQGLQFLFEYFSETQRNKGNFPGRFSGRQFSNSRSEMNVSTLELGDSALYLCASSSGQGTYEQYFGPGTRLTVT.